Listed here are 28 T cell receptor beta chains from one sample, sequenced in a study of OX40 agonist ivuxolimab in advanced cancers. Sequenced by immunoSEQ multiplex PCR; TCRdb stores in-frame clones only, minus some. The table includes about 30,000 clones, roughly four fifths detected once. The sequencing here drew on CD4+ or CD8+ T cells sorted from blood, taken in a trial of the OX40 agonist ivuxolimab. Receptors originate from an adult with an advanced solid tumor such as melanoma, head and neck, liver or kidney cancer.

The chain joins TRBV28 to TRBJ2-5; 8 bases fit TRBD2. The germline gives CDR1 MDHEN, CDR2 SYDVKM. Germline trimming cut 2 bases from V and 2 bases from J; bases unmatched to any gene: 7. This CDR3 contains 16 residues. The CDR3 DNA reads as TGTGCCAGCAGTTTAGAGGGCGGGAGGCCTCAAGAGACCCAGTACTTC. Protein sequence: CASSLEGGRPQETQYF.

The rearrangement links TRBV11-2 to TRBJ2-7; D not certain. This CDR3 comprises 14 residues. Looked up from germline, CDR1 is SGHAT and CDR2 is FQNNGV. V lost 1 base and J 2 bases, leaving 9 bases between the germline ends. The CDR3: CASSLAGSAYEQYF. The CDR3 DNA reads as TGTGCCAGCAGCTTAGCTGGGTCGGCCTACGAGCAGTACTTC.

Of note for this clone: A junction boundary mismatches the germline segment, possibly from a read error. This sample also contains other DNA sequences that code for the same CDR3. Here the CDR3 reads CASSEAGWGPNQPQHF. The CDR3 DNA sequence: TGCGCCAGCAGTGAAGCGGGGTGGGGGCCCAATCAGCCCCAGCATTTT. The chain links TRBV6-1 to TRBJ1-5; D might be TRBD1 (6 bases). This CDR3 spans 16 amino acids. Looked up from germline, CDR1 is MNHNS and CDR2 is SASEGT.

Relative to its sample, this clone is medium-sized. The genes are TRBV6-1 and TRBJ1-1; D gene unclear. Looked up from germline, CDR1 is MNHNS and CDR2 is SASEGT. This CDR3 has 14 residues. Trimming cost V 3 bases and J 1 base, with 9 bases left between them. The CDR3 DNA follows: TGTGCCAGCAGTGACTTCCAAGGGAACACTGAAGCTTTCTTT. It translates to CASSDFQGNTEAFF.

CDR3: CASRPPGLSSYNEQFF. The CDR3, as DNA: TGTGCCAGCAGACCTCCGGGTCTGAGCTCCTACAATGAGCAGTTCTTC. The genes are TRBV28 and TRBJ2-1; D is uncertain. The CDR3 totals 16 residues. The V gene lost 6 bases and the J gene lost 0 bases, with 15 bases spanning the gap. CDR1 is MDHEN, CDR2 SYDVKM, per germline.

For the CDR3, the DNA is TGTGCCAGCAGCCCTTGGACTAGCGGGACGGTCTACGAGCAGTACTTC. Translating gives CASSPWTSGTVYEQYF. The rearrangement joins TRBV28 to TRBJ2-7, with 12 bases lining up with TRBD2. CDR3 size: 16 residues. Germline V gene sequence: CDR1 MDHEN, CDR2 SYDVKM. Losses at the gene ends were 6 bases for V and 3 bases for J; bases not matched to a gene: 9. Supplemented by reference TRBV28 and TRBJ2-7, the full variable domain reads DVKVTQSSRYLVKRTGEKVFLECVQDMDHENMFWYRQDPGLGLRLIYFSYDVKMKEKGDIPEGYSVSREKKERFSLILESASTNQTSMYLCASSPWTSGTVYEQYFGPGTRLTVT.

V usage is TRBV5-8 and J usage is TRBJ1-2, with 7 nucleotides matching TRBD1. Trimming at V came to 5 bases and at J to 4 bases, leaving 11 bases not matched to a gene. There are 15 residues in the CDR3. CDR1 and CDR2 (germline): SGHTS, YDEGEE. CDR3 loop: CASSPTEGARYGYTF. The CDR3 DNA sequence: TGTGCCAGCAGTCCTACCGAGGGGGCTCGCTATGGCTACACCTTC.

The chain combines TRBV9 with TRBJ1-3; D uncertain. CDR1 SGDLS and CDR2 YYNGEE come from the germline V gene. The CDR3 is 12 amino acids. V shed 4 bases and J shed 4 bases, with 6 bases lying between them. The CDR3 region is CASSPQGNTIYF. The CDR3 DNA reads as TGTGCCAGCAGCCCCCAGGGAAACACCATATATTTT.

V and J are TRBV6-6 and TRBJ2-7, with 14 nucleotides matching TRBD2. This CDR3 spans 13 amino acids. With V trimmed by 9 bases and J by 5 bases, 3 bases remained unmatched. Germline V gene data show CDR1 as MNHNY and CDR2 as SVGAGI (reference sequence). The CDR3 DNA sequence: TGTGCCAGTGGACTAGCGGGGGGCAACGAGCAGTACTTC. Translated, it gives CASGLAGGNEQYF.

The chain uses TRBV27 and TRBJ2-3; maybe TRBD2 (7 bases). There are 16 residues in the CDR3. CDR1 and CDR2 from the germline V gene are MNHEY and SMNVEV (reference sequence). Trimming took off 3 bases at V and 1 base at J, with 14 bases between the two ends. CDR3 nucleotides: TGTGCCAGCAGTTTCGAGGGGGGGTTTCGCACAGATACGCAGTATTTT. It yields the protein CASSFEGGFRTDTQYF.

The chain combines TRBV30 with TRBJ2-1; the D gene is possibly TRBD1 (6 bases). CDR1 is GTSNPN, CDR2 SVGIG, per germline (reference sequence). The ends were cut back, 3 bases at V and 3 bases at J, with 21 bases in the middle. The CDR3 is 17 residues long. The CDR3 region has the DNA TGTGCCTGGAGCTTGGGGGCTTCGGCTGACTTCTACAATGAGCAGTTCTTC. It is translated as CAWSLGASADFYNEQFF.

The rearrangement joins TRBV30 to TRBJ1-2; D ambiguous. Per germline, CDR1 GTSNPN and CDR2 SVGIG (reference sequence). This CDR3 is built from 11 residues. V shed 0 bases and J shed 3 bases, with 2 bases lying between them. CDR3 nucleotides: TGTGCCTGGAGTGTAGACTATGGCTACACCTTC. This sequence encodes CAWSVDYGYTF.

The sample holds one count of this clone. The CDR3 nucleotides read TGTGCCAGCAGCTTAGTGGGGCAGAGACCCTACGAGCAGTACTTC. Encoded protein: CASSLVGQRPYEQYF. J is TRBJ2-7 and V is TRBV11-2, with a weak D call TRBD1 (5 bases). This CDR3 comprises 15 residues. The germline V gene has CDR1 SGHAT and CDR2 FQNNGV. Trimming cost V 1 base and J 2 bases, with 12 bases left between them.

V gene TRBV19 combines with J gene TRBJ1-1; D not certain. The length of the CDR3 is 13 residues. V gave up 1 base and J gave up 8 bases, with 11 bases separating them. The germline gives CDR1 LNHDA, CDR2 SQIVND (reference sequence). This CDR3 reads CASSIVGISEAFF. The CDR3 nucleotides read TGTGCCAGTAGTATAGTCGGGATCTCCGAAGCTTTCTTT.

V gene TRBV7-9 combines with J gene TRBJ2-5; 7 bases fit TRBD1. The J call may be faulty, since TRBJ2-7 better matches the DNA end. Germline V gives CDR1 SEHNR, CDR2 FQNEAQ (reference sequence). The CDR3 consists of 13 residues. This CDR3 reads CASSAGTDYEQYF. The CDR3 DNA sequence: TGTGCCAGCAGCGCCGGGACAGACTACGAGCAGTACTTC.

The J gene is TRBJ1-6, the V gene TRBV7-8; tentative D call: TRBD1 (5 bases). From germline, CDR1 is SGHVS and CDR2 FQNEAQ. V lost 5 bases and J lost 13, with 12 bases in between. The CDR3 sequence is 12 residues long. CDR3 DNA: TGTGCCAGCAGCCGACCGGGACGGCCCCTCCACTTT. Residues: CASSRPGRPLHF.

V is TRBV9 and J is TRBJ2-4; D gene ambiguous. The CDR3 is 13 amino acids. V was trimmed by 4 bases and J by 5 bases, leaving 10 bases between them. Germline V gene data show CDR1 as SGDLS and CDR2 as YYNGEE. The CDR3 sequence is CASSLTPENIQYF. CDR3 nucleotides: TGTGCCAGCAGCCTGACCCCAGAAAACATTCAGTACTTC.

This clone was detected only a few times. V usage is TRBV28 and J usage is TRBJ2-7; 10 nucleotides align to TRBD1. Germline lookup yields CDR1 MDHEN and CDR2 SYDVKM. The CDR3 is made up of 16 amino acids. Unmatched junction bases numbered 6, after V lost 4 bases and J lost 0 bases. The CDR3 DNA is TGTGCCAGCAGTTCATGGACAGGGGGTTCCTCCTACGAGCAGTACTTC. This codes for CASSSWTGGSSYEQYF.

This sequence joins TRBV30 and TRBJ1-1, with 7 bases that match TRBD1. The germline V gene encodes CDR1 GTSNPN and CDR2 SVGIG (reference sequence). J lost 6 bases, V lost 5 bases, and 6 bases had no gene match. The CDR3 is 12 amino acids. The CDR3: CAWAHRGPEAFF. The CDR3 DNA reads as TGTGCCTGGGCGCACAGGGGCCCTGAAGCTTTCTTT.

This chain connects TRBV27 to TRBJ2-1; the D gene could be TRBD1 or TRBD2 (6 bases each). The CDR3 runs 16 residues. V gave up 1 base and J gave up 5 bases, with 15 bases separating them. Germline lookup yields CDR1 MNHEY and CDR2 SMNVEV (reference sequence). CDR3 protein: CASSLLRGPVNNEQFF. The CDR3 DNA reads as TGTGCCAGCAGTTTATTACGGGGGCCGGTGAACAATGAGCAGTTCTTC.

The J gene is TRBJ2-2, the V gene TRBV29-1; D gene uncertain. V was cut by 5 bases and J by 8 bases, with 12 bases left in between. Germline CDR1 SQVTM, CDR2 ANQGSEA. The CDR3 loop spans 12 amino acids. The CDR3 sequence is CSVKPYSGELFF. CDR3 DNA: TGCAGCGTTAAACCGTACTCTGGGGAGCTGTTTTTT.

The chain joins TRBV6-5 to TRBJ2-7; D remains unclear. This CDR3 has 15 amino acids. Trimming stripped 4 bases from V and 0 bases from J, with 13 bases between. The germline V gene has CDR1 MNHEY and CDR2 SVGAGI. The CDR3 bases are TGTGCCAGCAGTTGGGCCGCTTACGGCTCCTACGAGCAGTACTTC. Protein: CASSWAAYGSYEQYF.

V usage is TRBV29-1 and J usage is TRBJ2-7; D is uncertain. This CDR3 contains 10 residues. V lost 4 bases, J lost 4 bases, and 5 bases lay in between. Per the germline V gene, CDR1 is SQVTM and CDR2 is ANQGSEA. The CDR3 sequence is CSVGKYEQYF. DNA of the CDR3: TGCAGCGTTGGAAAGTACGAGCAGTACTTC.

Written as DNA, the CDR3 is TGTGCCAGCAGCAGTAGCGGGGGGGCCTCAGATACGCAGTATTTT. Translated: CASSSSGGASDTQYF. The rearrangement links TRBV7-3 to TRBJ2-3; 11 bases agree with TRBD2. V lost 5 bases, J lost 4 bases, and 5 bases stayed unmatched. Germline V gene sequence: CDR1 SGHTA, CDR2 FQGTGA. This CDR3 region has 15 residues.

The chain carries TRBV6-5 and TRBJ2-7, with 9 nucleotides matching TRBD1. The CDR3 has 14 residues. The V and J ends lost 5 bases and 3 bases, in that order; junction bases with no gene match: 5. CDR1 is MNHEY and CDR2 is SVGAGI in the germline V gene. This CDR3 reads CASSAGTGIYEQYF. In DNA, the CDR3 is TGTGCCAGCAGTGCCGGGACAGGGATCTACGAGCAGTACTTC.

The count of this clone is one. This rearrangement joins TRBV7-9 to TRBJ1-2; no reliable D call. Germline V gene lookup returns CDR1 SEHNR and CDR2 FQNEAQ (reference sequence). The V and J ends lost 1 base and 7 bases respectively, with 13 bases between them. The CDR3 has 14 amino acids. Here the CDR3 reads CASSLVQEAVGYTF. In DNA form, the CDR3 reads TGTGCCAGCAGCTTAGTCCAGGAGGCTGTTGGCTACACCTTC.

The rearrangement joins TRBV19 to TRBJ2-1; 14 nucleotides agree with TRBD2. Germline V gene sequence: CDR1 LNHDA, CDR2 SQIVND (reference sequence). With 8 bases clipped from V and 5 bases from J, the junction kept 5 bases outside the gene matches. There are 15 residues in the CDR3. The CDR3 region has the DNA TGTGCCAGTGGGACTAGCGGGGGCCGAGACAATGAGCAGTTCTTC. Residues: CASGTSGGRDNEQFF.

The J gene is TRBJ2-3, the V gene TRBV5-1, with D possibly called TRBD1 or TRBD2 (5 bases each). This CDR3 region has 12 residues. V gave up 3 bases and J gave up 5 bases, with 7 bases separating them. CDR1 SGHRS and CDR2 YFSETQ come from the germline V gene. The CDR3 DNA reads as TGCGCCAGCAGCTCGAGGGGAGATACGCAGTATTTT. Its protein product is CASSSRGDTQYF.